This T cell receptor beta chain was identified in a study of T cell clonotyping in hematopoietic cell transplantation. Study summary: Pretransplant recipient samples were taken after cytoreduction.

This table comes from immunoSEQ multiplex PCR, and its TCRdb copy is limited to in-frame clones, with some not included. The sample lists 30,000 to 40,000 clones; 85% to 95% were seen once. Study-level points and caveats: Recipient TCR diversity dropped after transplant; expanded clonotypes rose from day 30 to 180. No sorting was done, leaving CD4 and CD8 contributions mixed.

On this clone: Its antigen is undetermined.

Time point meaning: recipient sample about 28 days before transplant, after cytoreduction. Blood collection times were about day -28 and days 30, 100, 180 posttransplant. V lost 6 bases and J lost 1; bases outside the gene matches: 5. The germline V gene has CDR1 KGHSH and CDR2 LQKENI. The CDR3 covers 16 residues. Sample: peripheral blood mononuclear cells, taken before stem cell transplant. This rearrangement joins TRBV18 to TRBJ1-6; 8 positions agree with TRBD1. This clonotype was sampled from a man aged 35 to 55 with chronic myeloid leukemia. Some clones in this sample may be carry-over from other donors' samples. The CDR3, as DNA: TGTGCCAGCTCGGTCAGGGGGCAATCCTATAATTCACCCCTCCACTTT. It encodes CASSVRGQSYNSPLHF. Full variable domain (remainder filled in from reference TRBV18 and TRBJ1-6): NAGVMQNPRHLVRRRGQEARLRCSPMKGHSHVYWYRQLPEEGLKFMVYLQKENIIDESGMPKERFSAEFPKEGPSILRIQQVVRGDSAAYFCASSVRGQSYNSPLHFGNGTRLTVT.